This T cell receptor beta chain was captured in a study of shared clonotypes between healthy human individuals. As concerns this clone: The target antigen is unknown.

The length of the CDR3 is 17 residues. With 0 bases removed from V and 4 bases from J, the gap between germline ends came to 18 bases. Germline V lookup: CDR1 MNHEY, CDR2 SMNVEV (reference sequence). Study-wide findings and caveats: Several donors had around 5% of their naive CD4 clonotypes in common. Relative to clonotypes present in all four donors, those not shared had lower generation probabilities.

Genomic DNA of every subset was divided equally among multiple immunoSEQ plates. Libraries were prepared by immunoSEQ multiplex PCR; TCRdb keeps only in-frame clonotypes and omits some of them. The data hold 2 million to 3 million clones, with under 95% observed a single time. Sequencing was carried out using naive CD4+ T cells from PBMCs. Indicated subset: CD45RA+ positively selected. The receptor's source is a man aged 18-30 years in good health. Some clones in this sample may be carry-over from other donors' samples. This sequence joins TRBV27 and TRBJ1-1, with D perhaps TRBD1 (5 bases). The CDR3 nucleotides read TGTGCCAGCAGTTTATCGGGGCTGTGGGCAGCGGCCACTGAAGCTTTCTTT. It is translated as CASSLSGLWAAATEAFF.